Each of the 6 T cell receptor beta chains below was sequenced from the same sample in a study of T-cell memory formation after mild COVID-19. In TCRdb, the 5' RACE reads were re-called with MiXCR into one record per CDR3 protein. Here the sample spans under 250,000 distinct CDR3 sequences, approximately 10% being singletons. Sequencing was performed on PBMCs or a T cell subset sorted from them (not recorded which). All receptors come from a man aged 18 to 35 who had mild COVID-19 (a few samples of this study predate the infection). Cell type and time point are not known.

There are many counts of this clonotype. The V and J genes are TRBV7-9 and TRBJ2-1; D gene unclear. The CDR3 sequence is 12 residues long. V was trimmed by 5 bases and J by 5 bases, leaving 7 bases between them. Germline V gives CDR1 SEHNR, CDR2 FQNEAQ (reference sequence). CDR3 in DNA: TGTGCCAGCAGCCTTCAGGACAATGAGCAGTTCTTC. It is translated as CASSLQDNEQFF.

This clonotype was seen a few times. The chain is built from TRBV6-5 and TRBJ2-1, with TRBD1 identical over 7 bases. CDR1 is MNHEY, CDR2 SVGAGI, per germline. Unmatched junction bases numbered 17, after V lost 6 bases and J lost 15 bases. The CDR3 spans 14 residues. CDR3 coding DNA: TGTGCCAGCAGGGGAGAAGCAGGACAGGTTCAGTTGTTCTTC. Translation gives CASRGEAGQVQLFF.

This clonotype has more than one count but fewer than ten. This chain connects TRBV12-3 or TRBV12-4 to TRBJ1-6, with unresolved D. Trimming left V 6 bases short and J 0 bases short, with 9 bases between. This CDR3 contains 15 residues. The CDR3, as DNA: TGTGCCAGCAGCCTAACTAGCTCCTATAATTCACCCCTCCACTTT. It encodes CASSLTSSYNSPLHF.

The sample holds a few counts of this clonotype. The rearrangement uses TRBV4-3 and TRBJ2-1; D is possibly TRBD1 or TRBD2 (5 bases each). Germline assignment: CDR1 LGHNA and CDR2 YSLEER. This CDR3 contains 15 residues. V shed 0 bases and J shed 7 bases, with 13 bases lying between them. The CDR3 nucleotides are TGCGCCAGCAGCCAAGATTGGACACCGGGGAATGAGCAGTTCTTC. Translation gives CASSQDWTPGNEQFF.

This clonotype came up a few times. The chain recombines TRBV9 with TRBJ1-1, with D uncertain. CDR3 length: 15 residues. CDR1 is SGDLS and CDR2 is YYNGEE in the germline V gene. Trimming removed 5 bases at V and 1 base at J, with 15 bases between. The CDR3 spells CASRAWEGGNTEAFF. The CDR3 bases are TGTGCCAGCAGGGCCTGGGAGGGAGGGAACACTGAAGCTTTCTTT.

Ten or more counts support this clonotype. The chain uses TRBV28 and TRBJ1-5; perhaps TRBD1 as D (6 bases). Germline V CDR1 and CDR2: MDHEN, SYDVKM. CDR3 size: 15 residues. V dropped 3 bases and J dropped 6 bases, with 15 bases sitting between them. DNA for the CDR3: TGTGCCAGCAGTTTGCAGGGGCAGGGAACTCAGCCCCAGCATTTT. Translation: CASSLQGQGTQPQHF.